The rows below give T cell receptor beta chains drawn from one sample of a study of breast tumors, draining lymph nodes, adjacent tissues. A single record per CDR3 protein comes from TCRdb applying MiXCR to the multiplex PCR reads. The sample includes some 140,000 distinct CDR3 sequences, less than 25% of them seen just once. Sequenced: axillary lymph node tissue. The receptors were gathered from a female donor with breast cancer. Some clones in this sample may be carry-over from other donors' samples. Each CDR3 is given with its conserved first and last residue.

V gene	J gene	CDR3 protein
TRBV20-1	TRBJ2-6	CSAEPGQGLSGANVLTF
TRBV5-5	TRBJ1-6	CASSLVTGSYNSPLHF
TRBV7-8	TRBJ2-1	CASARYSYNEQFF
TRBV7-9	TRBJ2-1	CASSLDVGSINEQFF
TRBV30	TRBJ2-7	CAWSVTGLGDEQYF
TRBV7-8	TRBJ1-4	CASSRPRASRYRGEKLFF
TRBV7-2	TRBJ2-7	CASSLGGRVAGYHEQYF
TRBV24-1	TRBJ2-1	CATREGGNSYNEQFF
TRBV12-3/TRBV12-4	TRBJ2-7	CASRRTGSTYEQYF
TRBV28	TRBJ2-7	CASSFHGSLGDYEQYF
TRBV7-9	TRBJ1-5	CASSFDRRNQPQHF
TRBV5-1	TRBJ2-3	CASSLKLDRGGDTQYF
TRBV5-5	TRBJ2-3	CANSLAGGDTQYF
TRBV6-5	TRBJ1-6	CASSYSDRAGFTLHF
TRBV30	TRBJ2-3	CAWSVTEEADTQYF
TRBV28	TRBJ1-5	CASSLLDQPQHF
TRBV10-3	TRBJ1-4	CAISESRPGSTNEKLFF
TRBV18	TRBJ2-2	CASSPPGEGVEGTGELFF
TRBV19	TRBJ2-1	CASSMDRGEQFF
TRBV19	TRBJ1-2	CAGSPRMTGHYGYTF
TRBV12-3/TRBV12-4	TRBJ2-1	CASSLDRSSYNEQFF
TRBV28	TRBJ2-7	CASSSPVDSYEQYF
TRBV12-3/TRBV12-4	TRBJ1-2	CASTPGVSYGYTF
TRBV10-3	TRBJ2-7	CASEGAPYEQYF
TRBV7-9	TRBJ2-2	CASSSRTGSYTGELFF
TRBV2	TRBJ2-7	CASNPVSYEQYF
TRBV4-1	TRBJ2-1	CASSQDRRDREFF
TRBV11-3	TRBJ2-5	CASSLGRSQEAQYF
TRBV20-1	TRBJ2-3	CSARDWGRDTQYF
TRBV28	TRBJ2-2	CASSYAARELFF
TRBV7-9	TRBJ2-3	CASRGYSGPGGDTQYF
TRBV3-1	TRBJ1-5	CASSQGQGLNQPQHF
TRBV28	TRBJ1-6	CASSLPGVDSPLHF
TRBV4-1	TRBJ1-4	CASSQDARSEKLFF
TRBV12-3/TRBV12-4	TRBJ2-6	CASSLHGSGANVLTF
TRBV12-1	TRBJ2-1	CASNPESGTNEQFF
TRBV5-1	TRBJ2-7	CASSLGAGPEQYF
TRBV5-8	TRBJ1-6	CASSLDSNSPLHF
TRBV9	TRBJ2-3	CASSVSTSTDTQYF
TRBV28	TRBJ1-5	CASSPFQGNQPQHF
TRBV20-1	TRBJ1-6	CSATPSGRDFHSPLHF
TRBV6-2/TRBV6-3	TRBJ2-7	CASGESSGSSYEQYF
TRBV6-1	TRBJ2-1	CASTRLNRGEQFF
TRBV2	TRBJ1-2	CASSLPGQGNYGYTF
TRBV7-2	TRBJ2-3	CASSARRVSTDTQYF
TRBV12-3/TRBV12-4	TRBJ1-5	CASSSRTGGIGQPQHF